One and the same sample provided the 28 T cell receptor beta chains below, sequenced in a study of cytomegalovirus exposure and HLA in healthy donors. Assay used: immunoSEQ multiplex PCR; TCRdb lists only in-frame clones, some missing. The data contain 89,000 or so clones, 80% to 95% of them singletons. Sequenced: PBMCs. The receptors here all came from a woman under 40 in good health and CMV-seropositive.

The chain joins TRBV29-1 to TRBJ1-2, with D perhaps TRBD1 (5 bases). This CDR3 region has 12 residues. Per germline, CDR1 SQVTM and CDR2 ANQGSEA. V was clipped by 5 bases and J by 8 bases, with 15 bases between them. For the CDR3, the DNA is TGCAGCGTTCAAGGCAGGGAACAGGGCTACACCTTC. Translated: CSVQGREQGYTF.

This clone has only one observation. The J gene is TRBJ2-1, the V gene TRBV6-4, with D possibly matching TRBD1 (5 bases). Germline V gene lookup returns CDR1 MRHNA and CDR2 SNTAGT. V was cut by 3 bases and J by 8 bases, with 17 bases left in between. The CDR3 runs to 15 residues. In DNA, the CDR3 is TGTGCCAGCAGTGAAGTCCAGGGTAAGGCATATGAGCAGTTCTTC. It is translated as CASSEVQGKAYEQFF.

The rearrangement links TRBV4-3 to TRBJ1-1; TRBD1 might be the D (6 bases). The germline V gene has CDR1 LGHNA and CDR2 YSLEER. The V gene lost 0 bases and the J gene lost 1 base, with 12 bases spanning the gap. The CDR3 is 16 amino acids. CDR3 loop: CASSQDLAGANTEAFF. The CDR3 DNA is TGCGCCAGCAGCCAAGATCTGGCAGGGGCGAACACTGAAGCTTTCTTT.

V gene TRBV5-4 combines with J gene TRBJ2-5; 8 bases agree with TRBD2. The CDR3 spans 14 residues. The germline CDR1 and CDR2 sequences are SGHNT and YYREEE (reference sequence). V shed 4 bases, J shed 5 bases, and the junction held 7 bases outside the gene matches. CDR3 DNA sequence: TGTGCCAGCAGCATCATGACTAGCGTGGAGACCCAGTACTTC. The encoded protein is CASSIMTSVETQYF.

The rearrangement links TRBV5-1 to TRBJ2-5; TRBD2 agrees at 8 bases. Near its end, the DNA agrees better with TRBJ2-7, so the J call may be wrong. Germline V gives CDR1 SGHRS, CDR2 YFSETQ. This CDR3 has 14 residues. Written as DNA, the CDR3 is TGCGCCAGCAGCTTTAGCGGGACCTCCTACGAGCAGTACTTC. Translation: CASSFSGTSYEQYF.

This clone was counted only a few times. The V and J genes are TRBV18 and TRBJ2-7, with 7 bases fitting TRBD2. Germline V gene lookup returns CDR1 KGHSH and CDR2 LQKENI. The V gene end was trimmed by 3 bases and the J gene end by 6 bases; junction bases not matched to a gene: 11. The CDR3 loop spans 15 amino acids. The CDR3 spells CASSPTGDYGVEQYF. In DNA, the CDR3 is TGTGCCAGCTCACCCACGGGGGACTACGGGGTCGAGCAGTACTTC.

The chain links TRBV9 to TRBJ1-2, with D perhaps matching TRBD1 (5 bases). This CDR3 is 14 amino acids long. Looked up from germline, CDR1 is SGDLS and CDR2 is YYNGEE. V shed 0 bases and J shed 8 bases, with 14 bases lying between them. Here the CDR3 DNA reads TGTGCCAGCAGCGTAGGGCAGGGTAGTGGGGGCTACACCTTC. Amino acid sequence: CASSVGQGSGGYTF.

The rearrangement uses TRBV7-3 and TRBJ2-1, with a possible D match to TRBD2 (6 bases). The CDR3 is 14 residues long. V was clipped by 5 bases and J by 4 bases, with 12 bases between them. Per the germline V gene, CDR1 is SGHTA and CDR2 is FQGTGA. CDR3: CASSPYGSYNEQFF. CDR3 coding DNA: TGTGCCAGCAGCCCATACGGGAGTTACAATGAGCAGTTCTTC.

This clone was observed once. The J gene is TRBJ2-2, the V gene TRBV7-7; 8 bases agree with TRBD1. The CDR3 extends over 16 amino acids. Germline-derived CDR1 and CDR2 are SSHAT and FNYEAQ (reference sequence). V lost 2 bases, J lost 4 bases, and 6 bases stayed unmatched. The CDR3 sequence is CASSLQGAAGTGELFF. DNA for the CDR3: TGTGCCAGCAGCTTACAGGGGGCGGCGGGCACCGGGGAGCTGTTTTTT.

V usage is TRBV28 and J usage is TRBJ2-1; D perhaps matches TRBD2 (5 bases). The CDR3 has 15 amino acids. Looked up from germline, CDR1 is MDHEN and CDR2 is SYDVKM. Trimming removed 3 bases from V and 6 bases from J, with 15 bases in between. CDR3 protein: CASSFPSEAFNEQFF. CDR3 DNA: TGTGCCAGCAGTTTCCCGTCGGAGGCCTTCAATGAGCAGTTCTTC.

This CDR3 reads CASSLITGVSNQPQHF. DNA of the CDR3: TGTGCCAGCAGTTTAATAACAGGGGTCAGCAATCAGCCCCAGCATTTT. J is TRBJ1-5 and V is TRBV28; 7 bases are shared with TRBD1. CDR1 is MDHEN, CDR2 SYDVKM, per germline. J was trimmed by 1 base and V by 2 bases; bases with no gene match: 5. The CDR3 is made up of 16 amino acids.

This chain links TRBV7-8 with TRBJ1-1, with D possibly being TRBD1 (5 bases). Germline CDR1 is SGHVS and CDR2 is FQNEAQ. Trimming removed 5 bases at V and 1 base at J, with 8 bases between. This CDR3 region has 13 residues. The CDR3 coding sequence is TGTGCCAGCAGCGTTAGGGGGAACACTGAAGCTTTCTTT. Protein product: CASSVRGNTEAFF.

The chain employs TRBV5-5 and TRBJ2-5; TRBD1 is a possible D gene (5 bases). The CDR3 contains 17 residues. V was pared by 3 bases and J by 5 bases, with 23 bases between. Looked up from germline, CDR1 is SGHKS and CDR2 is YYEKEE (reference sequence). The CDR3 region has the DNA TGTGCCAGCAGCTCTAGAACGTCGCAGGGTGTTGCGGAGACCCAGTACTTC. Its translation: CASSSRTSQGVAETQYF.

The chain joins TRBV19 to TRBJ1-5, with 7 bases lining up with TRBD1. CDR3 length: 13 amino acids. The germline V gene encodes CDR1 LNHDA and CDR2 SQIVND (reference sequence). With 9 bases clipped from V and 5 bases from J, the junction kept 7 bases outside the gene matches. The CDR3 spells CASSTGRDQPQHF. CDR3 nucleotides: TGTGCCAGCTCGACAGGGCGGGATCAGCCCCAGCATTTT. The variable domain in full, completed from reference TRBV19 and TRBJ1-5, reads DGGITQSPKYLFRKEGQNVTLSCEQNLNHDAMYWYRQDPGQGLRLIYYSQIVNDFQKGDIAEGYSVSREKKESFPLTVTSAQKNPTAFYLCASSTGRDQPQHFGDGTRLSIL.

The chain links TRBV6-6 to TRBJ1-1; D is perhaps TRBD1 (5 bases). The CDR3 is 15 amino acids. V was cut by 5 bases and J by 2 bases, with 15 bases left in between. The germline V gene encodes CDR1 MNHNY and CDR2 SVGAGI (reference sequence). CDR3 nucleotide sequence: TGTGCCAGCAGTCCCGAGGGGAGGGCCAACACTGAAGCTTTCTTT. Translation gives CASSPEGRANTEAFF.

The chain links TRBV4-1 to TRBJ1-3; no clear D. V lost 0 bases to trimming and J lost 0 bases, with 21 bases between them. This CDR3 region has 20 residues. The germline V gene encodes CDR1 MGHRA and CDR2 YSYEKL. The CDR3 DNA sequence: TGCGCCAGCAGCCAAGAGGCACCGACCGGGAGACCACACTCTGGAAACACCATATATTTT. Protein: CASSQEAPTGRPHSGNTIYF.

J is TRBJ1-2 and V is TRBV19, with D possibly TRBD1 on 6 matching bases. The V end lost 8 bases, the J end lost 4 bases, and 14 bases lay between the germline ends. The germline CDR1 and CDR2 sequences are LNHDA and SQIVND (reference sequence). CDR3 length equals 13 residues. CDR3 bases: TGTGCCAGTCTCAGGGGACCTATCTATGGCTACACCTTC. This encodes CASLRGPIYGYTF. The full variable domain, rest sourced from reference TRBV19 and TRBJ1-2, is DGGITQSPKYLFRKEGQNVTLSCEQNLNHDAMYWYRQDPGQGLRLIYYSQIVNDFQKGDIAEGYSVSREKKESFPLTVTSAQKNPTAFYLCASLRGPIYGYTFGSGTRLTVV.

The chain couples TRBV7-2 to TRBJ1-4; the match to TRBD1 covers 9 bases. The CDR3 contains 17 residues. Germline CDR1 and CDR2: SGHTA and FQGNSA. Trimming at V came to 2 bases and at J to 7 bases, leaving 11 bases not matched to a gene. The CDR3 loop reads CASSLTRLGQGGEKLFF. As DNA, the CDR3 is TGTGCCAGCAGCTTAACTCGTTTGGGACAGGGAGGTGAAAAACTGTTTTTT.

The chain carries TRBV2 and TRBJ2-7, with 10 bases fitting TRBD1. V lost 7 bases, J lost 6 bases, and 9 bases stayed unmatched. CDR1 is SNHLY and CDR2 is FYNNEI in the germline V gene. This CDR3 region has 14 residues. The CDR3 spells CASTFDRGRAEQYF. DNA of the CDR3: TGTGCCAGCACATTCGACAGGGGGCGTGCCGAGCAGTACTTC.

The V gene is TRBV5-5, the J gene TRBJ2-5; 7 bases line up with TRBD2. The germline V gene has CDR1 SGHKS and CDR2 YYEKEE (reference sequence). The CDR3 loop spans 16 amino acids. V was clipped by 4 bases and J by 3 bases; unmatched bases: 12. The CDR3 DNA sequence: TGTGCCAGCAGCCCCCGGGGGGTCACCGTAAAAGAGACCCAGTACTTC. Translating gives CASSPRGVTVKETQYF.

CDR3 coding DNA: TGCGCCAGCAGCCGGGAGGGGGCCACAGATACGCAGTATTTT. Translation: CASSREGATDTQYF. V and J are TRBV5-1 and TRBJ2-3; D is perhaps TRBD2 (8 bases). The length of the CDR3 is 14 residues. The V gene's germline CDR1 is SGHRS and CDR2 YFSETQ. V was shortened by 4 bases and J by 2 bases, with 11 bases between the two germline ends.

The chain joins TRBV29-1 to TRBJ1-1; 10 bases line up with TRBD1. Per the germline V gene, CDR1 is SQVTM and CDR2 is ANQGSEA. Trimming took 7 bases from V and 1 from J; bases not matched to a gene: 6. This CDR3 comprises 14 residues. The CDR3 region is CSAIRDRGNTEAFF. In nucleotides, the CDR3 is TGCAGCGCGATCCGGGACAGGGGGAACACTGAAGCTTTCTTT.

The CDR3, as DNA: TGTGCCAGCAGTCTCCCGAGAGGGTTTGACAATGAGCAGTTCTTC. This encodes CASSLPRGFDNEQFF. The V gene is TRBV28, the J gene TRBJ2-1, with D possibly matching TRBD2 (5 bases). The CDR3 covers 15 residues. CDR1 and CDR2 (germline): MDHEN, SYDVKM. V was cut by 5 bases and J by 5 bases, with 16 bases left in between. Variable domain in full (rest from reference TRBV28 and TRBJ2-1): DVKVTQSSRYLVKRTGEKVFLECVQDMDHENMFWYRQDPGLGLRLIYFSYDVKMKEKGDIPEGYSVSREKKERFSLILESASTNQTSMYLCASSLPRGFDNEQFFGPGTRLTVL.

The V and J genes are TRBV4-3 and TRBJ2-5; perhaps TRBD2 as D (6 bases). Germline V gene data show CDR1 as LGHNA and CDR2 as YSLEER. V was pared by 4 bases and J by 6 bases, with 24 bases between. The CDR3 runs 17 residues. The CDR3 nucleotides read TGCGCCAGCAGCCCCCGAGTGATGGAGGGACCGACCAAGACCCAGTACTTC. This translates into CASSPRVMEGPTKTQYF.

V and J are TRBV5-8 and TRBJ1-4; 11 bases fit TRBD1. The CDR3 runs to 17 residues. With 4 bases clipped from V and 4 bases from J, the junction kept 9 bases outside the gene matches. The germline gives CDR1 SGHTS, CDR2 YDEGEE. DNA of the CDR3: TGTGCCAGCAGCCTCGGGACAGGGGGACCCGTTAATGAAAAACTGTTTTTT. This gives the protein CASSLGTGGPVNEKLFF.

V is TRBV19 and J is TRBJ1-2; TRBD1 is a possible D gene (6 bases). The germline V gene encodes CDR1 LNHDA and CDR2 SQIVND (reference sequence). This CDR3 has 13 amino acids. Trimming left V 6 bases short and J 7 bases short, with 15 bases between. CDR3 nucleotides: TGTGCCAGTAGCCTCGGGGGGGGCGGTGGCTACACCTTC. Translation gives CASSLGGGGGYTF.

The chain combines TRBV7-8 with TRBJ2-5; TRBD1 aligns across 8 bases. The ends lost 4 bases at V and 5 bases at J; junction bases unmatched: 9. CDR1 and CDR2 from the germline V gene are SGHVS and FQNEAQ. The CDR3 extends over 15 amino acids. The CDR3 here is CASSSNDRGRETQYF. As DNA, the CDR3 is TGTGCCAGCAGCTCGAACGACAGGGGACGGGAGACCCAGTACTTC.

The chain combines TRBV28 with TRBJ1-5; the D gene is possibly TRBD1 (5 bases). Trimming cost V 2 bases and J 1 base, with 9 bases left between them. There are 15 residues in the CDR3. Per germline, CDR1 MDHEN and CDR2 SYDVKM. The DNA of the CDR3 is TGTGCCAGCAGTTTAGCAGGGCCAAGCAATCAGCCCCAGCATTTT. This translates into CASSLAGPSNQPQHF. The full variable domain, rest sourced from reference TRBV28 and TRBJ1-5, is DVKVTQSSRYLVKRTGEKVFLECVQDMDHENMFWYRQDPGLGLRLIYFSYDVKMKEKGDIPEGYSVSREKKERFSLILESASTNQTSMYLCASSLAGPSNQPQHFGDGTRLSIL.